This T cell receptor beta chain appears in the sequencing data of a study of Ad26.COV2.S vaccination and SARS-CoV-2 variants. Produced via immunoSEQ multiplex PCR; TCRdb's table is partial and in-frame only. Of hundreds of thousands of clones listed, around 92% are singletons. As to treatment: 15 to 20 received Ad26.COV2.S at low or high dose, single or two shots; about 5 received placebo; per-sample allocation not given. Day 63 following the first vaccine or placebo injection was when the samples were taken. Between the trimmed V and J ends, which lost 4 bases and 4 bases, there was a span of 15 bases. This CDR3 has 15 residues.

V and J are TRBV23-1 and TRBJ2-3, with D possibly being TRBD1 (6 bases). TRBV23-1 is sorted into the ORF group, with uncertain function. The sample here was peripheral blood, taken in a trial of Ad26.COV2.S vaccine versus placebo. The sequence derives from a person aged 18-65 years who received the Ad26.COV2.S COVID-19 vaccine or a placebo. In nucleotides, the CDR3 is TGCGCCAGCAGTCGGGTCCCACAGGGCGCAGATACGCAGTATTTT. Amino acids: CASSRVPQGADTQYF.